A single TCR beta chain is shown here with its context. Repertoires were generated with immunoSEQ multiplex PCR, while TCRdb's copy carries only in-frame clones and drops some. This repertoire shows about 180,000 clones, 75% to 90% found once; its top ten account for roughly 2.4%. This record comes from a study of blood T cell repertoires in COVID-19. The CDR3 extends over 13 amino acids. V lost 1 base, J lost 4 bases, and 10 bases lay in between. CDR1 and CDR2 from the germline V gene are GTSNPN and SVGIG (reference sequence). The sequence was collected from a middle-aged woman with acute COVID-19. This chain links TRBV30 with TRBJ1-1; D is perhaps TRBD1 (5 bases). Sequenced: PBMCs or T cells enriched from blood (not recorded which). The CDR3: CAWSALGGTEAFF. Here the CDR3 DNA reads TGTGCCTGGAGTGCCTTGGGGGGCACTGAAGCTTTCTTT.